This passage covers 23 T cell receptor beta chains from one sample sequenced in a study of vaccination and CD4 T cells after COVID-19. These receptors have no identified antigens. As for treatment: roughly ten-day PBMC culture with coronavirus spike peptide pools or control peptides (ViraFEST assay). Those CD4+ T cells from the unexposed donor predate the COVID-19 pandemic (2011-2018). Sequencing of cultured CD4+ T cell DNA used the Oncomine TCR Beta short-read assay. MiXCR, applied by TCRdb to the PCR reads, yields one record per CDR3 protein. The repertoire holds thousands of distinct CDR3 sequences, with more than 30% as singletons. The sample was CD4+ T cells from blood, cultured in vitro. These receptors were collected from a human donor in good health.

The sample holds a few counts of this clonotype. Germline is not matched at one junction end, which may reflect a read error. This CDR3 is CASTRQAQESF. CDR3 nucleotide sequence: TGTGCCAGCACGAGACAGGCCCAAGAGTCCTTC. The chain has TRBV2 and TRBJ1-2, with a possible D match to TRBD1 (6 bases). Germline CDR1 SNHLY, CDR2 FYNNEI. The CDR3 is made up of 11 amino acids.

V usage is TRBV20-1 and J usage is TRBJ2-3; 10 bases map to TRBD2. The CDR3 is 13 amino acids. The V segment lost 7 bases and the J segment 6 bases; nucleotides outside the gene matches: 7. In germline, CDR1 is DFQATT, CDR2 SNEGSKA (reference sequence). This CDR3 is CSEERGGRDTQYF. CDR3 nucleotide sequence: TGCAGTGAAGAGCGGGGGGGCAGGGATACGCAGTATTTT.

In its sample, this clonotype was seen a few times. CDR3 sequence (DNA): TGTGCCAGCAGAGCTGGGGACGGTGAAGCTTTCTTT. Residues: CASRAGDGEAFF. The V gene is TRBV7-6, the J gene TRBJ1-1; D possibly corresponds to TRBD1 (5 bases). Germline V lookup: CDR1 SGHVS, CDR2 FNYEAQ. The CDR3 length is 12 residues. V was trimmed by 6 bases and J by 7 bases, leaving 12 bases between them.

The V and J genes are TRBV7-9 and TRBJ1-5; 8 nucleotides agree with TRBD1. J was trimmed by 1 base and V by 3 bases; bases with no gene match: 2. Looked up from germline, CDR1 is SEHNR and CDR2 is FQNEAQ (reference sequence). The CDR3 has 15 residues. In DNA form, the CDR3 reads TGTGCCAGCAGCTTTGGGACAGGCAGCAATCAGCCCCAGCATTTT. Amino acid sequence: CASSFGTGSNQPQHF.

This clonotype was observed a few times. This rearrangement joins TRBV6-1 to TRBJ1-2, with TRBD1 matching 8 bases. V was clipped by 6 bases and J by 4 bases; unmatched bases: 7. The CDR3 sequence is 14 residues long. Germline assignment: CDR1 MNHNS and CDR2 SASEGT. CDR3: CASRKTGASYGYTF. In DNA, the CDR3 is TGTGCCAGCAGAAAGACAGGGGCCAGCTATGGCTACACCTTC.

V usage is TRBV12-3 or TRBV12-4 and J usage is TRBJ1-5, with D possibly matching TRBD1 (6 bases). This CDR3 has 15 residues. V lost 6 bases, J lost 3 bases, and 15 bases lay in between. The CDR3 DNA reads TGTGCCAGCAGACCGGGACACCAGCCCAATCAGCCCCAGCATTTT. This gives the protein CASRPGHQPNQPQHF.

This clonotype has only a few counts. The chain employs TRBV19 and TRBJ1-2; 7 bases line up with TRBD1. Germline CDR1 and CDR2: LNHDA and SQIVND (reference sequence). V shed 5 bases, J shed 6 bases, and the junction held 3 bases outside the gene matches. This CDR3 region has 12 residues. The CDR3 loop reads CASSGTEDGYTF. The CDR3 DNA follows: TGTGCCAGTAGTGGGACAGAAGATGGCTACACCTTC.

The chain joins TRBV29-1 to TRBJ2-7, with D uncertain. V was trimmed by 1 base and J by 0 bases, leaving 7 bases between them. CDR1 and CDR2 from the germline V gene are SQVTM and ANQGSEA. There are 13 residues in the CDR3. CDR3 protein: CSVEGGGSYEQYF. For the CDR3, the DNA is TGCAGCGTTGAAGGCGGTGGCTCCTACGAGCAGTACTTC.

The chain joins TRBV9 to TRBJ1-2; 10 nucleotides align to TRBD1. Germline loops: CDR1 SGDLS, CDR2 YYNGEE. Germline trimming cut 0 bases from V and 8 bases from J; bases unmatched to any gene: 13. The length of the CDR3 is 17 residues. Here the CDR3 reads CASSVGGGDRGSYGYTF. Written as DNA, the CDR3 is TGTGCCAGCAGCGTAGGCGGAGGGGACAGGGGATCATACGGCTACACCTTC.

This rearrangement joins TRBV6-1 to TRBJ1-2, with D perhaps TRBD1 (5 bases). Germline V CDR1 and CDR2: MNHNS, SASEGT. Trimming took 6 bases from V and 7 from J, leaving 9 bases between them. This CDR3 has 11 residues. The CDR3 region has the DNA TGTGCCAGCAGCAGGGCTGGTGGCTACACCTTC. Amino acids: CASSRAGGYTF.

There are a few counts of this clonotype. CDR3 DNA sequence: TGTGCCAGCAGCCCACCGTTCCGAGTTGGAGATACGCAGTATTTT. Its translation: CASSPPFRVGDTQYF. This chain connects TRBV7-9 to TRBJ2-3; D is ambiguous. Germline CDR1 SEHNR, CDR2 FQNEAQ (reference sequence). The CDR3 has 15 residues. The ends were cut back, 5 bases at V and 5 bases at J, with 17 bases in the middle.

This rearrangement joins TRBV11-3 to TRBJ2-7; 11 nucleotides align to TRBD1. The CDR3 is 15 residues long. The J segment lost 2 bases and the V segment lost 5 bases, leaving 5 bases of the junction unmatched. Germline V gene data show CDR1 as SGHNT and CDR2 as YENEEA. Written as DNA, the CDR3 is TGTGCCAGCAGCAGGGGACAGGGGGTCGCCTACGAGCAGTACTTC. Amino acid sequence: CASSRGQGVAYEQYF.

The chain joins TRBV19 to TRBJ2-2; D unclear. Trimming removed 1 base from V and 6 bases from J, with 0 bases in between. CDR1 and CDR2 (germline): LNHDA, SQIVND (reference sequence). This CDR3 is 11 amino acids long. Here the CDR3 reads CASSIAGELFF. The CDR3 coding sequence is TGTGCCAGTAGTATAGCCGGGGAGCTGTTTTTT.

The gene calls are TRBV6-5 and TRBJ2-3; D gene unclear. The germline CDR1 and CDR2 sequences are MNHEY and SVGAGI. The CDR3 is 15 residues long. The V gene lost 8 bases and the J gene lost 0 bases, with 15 bases spanning the gap. Written as DNA, the CDR3 is TGTGCCAGCGGTTCAGCGAAGGTTAGCACAGATACGCAGTATTTT. Protein sequence: CASGSAKVSTDTQYF.

The genes are TRBV12-3 or TRBV12-4 and TRBJ1-2; no firm D call. The V end lost 1 base, the J end lost 4 bases, and 7 bases lay between the germline ends. The CDR3 contains 13 residues. This chain's CDR3 is CASSLDSGYGYTF. The CDR3 DNA is TGTGCCAGCAGTTTAGATTCAGGCTATGGCTACACCTTC.

The rearrangement uses TRBV28 and TRBJ2-7; no clear D gene. The CDR3 totals 14 residues. CDR1 is MDHEN, CDR2 SYDVKM, per germline. V was trimmed by 6 bases and J by 0 bases, leaving 12 bases between them. DNA for the CDR3: TGTGCCAGCAGCCAAAACCCCAGCTCCTACGAGCAGTACTTC. Translating gives CASSQNPSSYEQYF.

This clonotype has just one count. This sequence joins TRBV6-5 and TRBJ2-1; 9 positions agree with TRBD2. Germline CDR1 and CDR2: MNHEY and SVGAGI. The junction had 6 bases not matched to a gene; V was cut back by 2 bases and J by 7 bases. There are 15 residues in the CDR3. This chain's CDR3 is CASSYGGGAGNEQFF. DNA of the CDR3: TGTGCCAGCAGTTACGGCGGGGGGGCCGGGAATGAGCAGTTCTTC.

V and J are TRBV14 and TRBJ1-2; D is possibly TRBD1 (5 bases). The CDR3 extends over 13 amino acids. The ends were cut back, 0 bases at V and 8 bases at J, with 10 bases in the middle. Germline CDR1 SGHDN, CDR2 FVKESK. CDR3 region: CASSQDIWTGYTF. Here the CDR3 DNA reads TGTGCCAGCAGCCAAGATATTTGGACAGGCTACACCTTC.

The V gene is TRBV20-1, the J gene TRBJ1-5, with a possible D match to TRBD1 (5 bases). V lost 6 bases and J lost 2, with 11 bases in between. Germline loops: CDR1 DFQATT, CDR2 SNEGSKA (reference sequence). The CDR3 extends over 13 amino acids. The CDR3 sequence: CSAPGPGNQPQHF. DNA of the CDR3: TGCAGTGCGCCGGGACCGGGCAATCAGCCCCAGCATTTT.

This clonotype was observed a handful of times. CDR3 nucleotides: TGTGCCAGCGAGGACAGGCGGGATCAGCCCCAGCATTTT. This codes for CASEDRRDQPQHF. This chain links TRBV6-1 with TRBJ1-5; 7 nucleotides agree with TRBD1. Germline CDR1 is MNHNS and CDR2 is SASEGT. The junction had 6 bases not matched to a gene; V was cut back by 8 bases and J by 5 bases. The CDR3 runs 13 residues.

The V call is TRBV11-2, the J call TRBJ2-7; the D gene is possibly TRBD1 (6 bases). This CDR3 spans 18 amino acids. Germline CDR1 SGHAT, CDR2 FQNNGV. V was shortened by 0 bases and J by 0 bases, with 18 bases between the two germline ends. The CDR3 is CASSLDLRQGTSSYEQYF. CDR3 sequence (DNA): TGTGCCAGCAGCTTAGATCTTAGGCAGGGGACGAGCTCCTACGAGCAGTACTTC.

Only a few counts were recorded for this clonotype. The chain recombines TRBV2 with TRBJ1-1; D is unclear. CDR1 and CDR2 (germline): SNHLY, FYNNEI. The CDR3 totals 15 residues. The V end lost 3 bases, the J end lost 5 bases, and 16 bases lay between the germline ends. The CDR3, as DNA: TGTGCCAGCAGTGAGATCCGCCTCTTGGGGACTGAAGCTTTCTTT. Amino acids: CASSEIRLLGTEAFF.

The chain carries TRBV7-9 and TRBJ2-1; 7 positions agree with TRBD1. V gave up 1 base and J gave up 7 bases; unmatched junction bases: 10. Germline V gives CDR1 SEHNR, CDR2 FQNEAQ (reference sequence). The CDR3 totals 16 residues. The DNA for the CDR3 is TGTGCCAGCAGCTTAGAGCTTCAGAACAGGGGTAATGAGCAGTTCTTC. Translating it yields CASSLELQNRGNEQFF.